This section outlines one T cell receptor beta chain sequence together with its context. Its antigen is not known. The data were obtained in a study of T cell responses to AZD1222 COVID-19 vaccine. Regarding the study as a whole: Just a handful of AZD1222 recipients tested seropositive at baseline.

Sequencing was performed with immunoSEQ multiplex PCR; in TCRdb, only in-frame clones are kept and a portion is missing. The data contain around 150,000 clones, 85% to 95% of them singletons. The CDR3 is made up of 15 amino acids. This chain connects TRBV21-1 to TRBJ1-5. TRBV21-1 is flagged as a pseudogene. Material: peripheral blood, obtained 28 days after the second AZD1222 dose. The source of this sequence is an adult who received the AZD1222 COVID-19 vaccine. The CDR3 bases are TGTGCCAGCAACTGGTCCGGACGGTGCAATCAGCCCCAGCATTTT. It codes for CASNWSGRCNQPQHF.